This is a list of T cell receptor beta chains from one sample in a study of neurological immune-mediated disorders. Via MiXCR, TCRdb re-called the 5' RACE reads, giving one row per CDR3 protein. The table shows 30,000 to 40,000 distinct CDR3 sequences, with more than 9.5% occurring only once. The sample comprised PBMCs. The receptor source for this set is a man aged 60 to 69 with HTLV-1-associated myelopathy (HAM/TSP). Each CDR3 is given with its conserved first and last residue. A D gene is named only where the DNA matches it firmly. The size entry is marked missing in some rows and otherwise reads once, few, many or a size class.

size	D	V	length	J	DNA	CDR3
few	TRBD1	TRBV12-3/TRBV12-4	14	TRBJ2-7	TGTGCCAGCAGTTTACCAGGGGGCGTGGACGAGCAGTACTTC	CASSLPGGVDEQYF
many	TRBD1	TRBV27	13	TRBJ1-2	TGTGCCAGCAGAGCCGGGACAGTGTATGGCTACACCTTC	CASRAGTVYGYTF
many	TRBD1	TRBV12-3/TRBV12-4	16	TRBJ2-3	TGTGCCAGCAGTTTACAAGTGAACAGGGGGAAAGATACGCAGTATTTT	CASSLQVNRGKDTQYF
many	TRBD2	TRBV5-5	16	TRBJ2-2	TGTGCCAGCAGCTTGCGAAGCGGGAGCGACACCGGGGAGCTGTTTTTT	CASSLRSGSDTGELFF
many	.	TRBV15	12	TRBJ2-7	TGTGCCACCAGCAGTTCCTATTACGAGCAGTACTTC	CATSSSYYEQYF
many	.	TRBV7-9	14	TRBJ2-5	TGTGCCAGCAGCTTAGTGGGTTCCCAAGAGACCCAGTACTTC	CASSLVGSQETQYF
many	.	TRBV7-8	14	TRBJ2-2	TGTGCCAGCAGCATGGGGACGGACACCGGGGAGCTGTTTTTT	CASSMGTDTGELFF
few	TRBD1	TRBV5-1	19	TRBJ1-1	TGCGCCAGCAGTTTCGTGGGGGGCGGACAGGGGGCGAGGAACACTGAAGCTTTCTTT	CASSFVGGGQGARNTEAFF
few	.	TRBV19	15	TRBJ1-1	TGTGCCAGTAGTCTAGGGGCAGCGGGGAACACTGAAGCTTTCTTT	CASSLGAAGNTEAFF
few	.	TRBV10-3	14	TRBJ1-2	TGTGCCATCAGTGCTAGGCTGGGGTCGGAAGGCTACACCTTC	CAISARLGSEGYTF
many	TRBD1	TRBV20-1	12	TRBJ2-5	TGCAGCTTCACAGGGGCCGGAGGTATCCAGTACTTC	CSFTGAGGIQYF
many	.	TRBV7-9	11	TRBJ2-2	TGTGCCAGCAGCTCAAACGGGGAGCTGTTTTTT	CASSSNGELFF
many	.	TRBV12-3/TRBV12-4	12	TRBJ2-5	TGTGCCAGCTCTTCAGGACCAGAGACCCAGTACTTC	CASSSGPETQYF
.	.	TRBV5-1	14	TRBJ1-2	TGCGCCAGCAGCTGGGCGGCAGCTTCCTATGGCTACACCTTC	CASSWAAASYGYTF
many	.	TRBV2	14	TRBJ1-6	TGTGCCAGCAGTGAGGGGGGATCTAATTCACCCCTCCACTTT	CASSEGGSNSPLHF
many	.	TRBV20-1	13	TRBJ2-1	TGCAGTGCCTCTAAATCCTCGGGCAATGAGCAGTTCTTC	CSASKSSGNEQFF
many	.	TRBV6-1	15	TRBJ2-3	TGTGCCAGCAGTGACCGGGGGACTAGCACAGATACGCAGTATTTT	CASSDRGTSTDTQYF
many	.	TRBV7-6	14	TRBJ1-4	TGTGCCAGCAGCTCAGCCGCCACTAATGAAAAACTGTTTTTT	CASSSAATNEKLFF
many	.	TRBV18	14	TRBJ1-1	TGTGCCAGCTCACCACTTGTGGGGATCACTGAAGCTTTCTTT	CASSPLVGITEAFF
many	TRBD2	TRBV12-3/TRBV12-4	15	TRBJ2-1	TGTGCCAGCAGTTTAGGCGGGAGGCACTACAATGAGCAGTTCTTC	CASSLGGRHYNEQFF
many	.	TRBV2	14	TRBJ1-5	TGTGCCAGCAGTCTCAACCCGAGCAATCAGCCCCAGCATTTT	CASSLNPSNQPQHF
many	.	TRBV5-5	15	TRBJ1-1	TGTGCCAGCAGCTTGGGAGTGAGGGGGGGCACTGAAGCTTTCTTT	CASSLGVRGGTEAFF
many	.	TRBV29-1	17	TRBJ1-4	TGCAGCGCGCGAGGAGTCTTCTCCGGCAGGGAGAATGAAAAACTGTTTTTT	CSARGVFSGRENEKLFF
many	.	TRBV27	16	TRBJ2-3	TGTGCCAGCACCCCCGACAGGCCAACTAGCACAGATACGCAGTATTTT	CASTPDRPTSTDTQYF
many	.	TRBV7-9	17	TRBJ1-3	TGTGCCAGCAGCTCCGTCTTCCCGGACAGCCCTGGAAACACCATATATTTT	CASSSVFPDSPGNTIYF
many	.	TRBV20-1	14	TRBJ1-4	TGCAGTGCTAAAAAGACTCCAACTAATGAAAAACTGTTTTTT	CSAKKTPTNEKLFF